This T cell receptor (beta chain) comes out of a study of T cell clonotyping in hematopoietic cell transplantation. General study findings and limits: After transplant, recipient diversity fell while pathologically expanded clonotypes grew through day 180. Few recipient clonotypes overlapped donors; over 97% were de novo at given depth.

In germline, CDR1 is SGDLS, CDR2 YYNGEE. V lost 1 base to trimming and J lost 5 bases; unmatched junction nucleotides: 10. The CDR3 covers 16 residues. This table comes from immunoSEQ multiplex PCR, and its TCRdb copy is limited to in-frame clones, with some not included. The repertoire holds thousands of clones, roughly nine tenths seen once, with 48% in the top ten. Notes on this clone: Its antigen is unknown.

The V call is TRBV9, the J call TRBJ2-5, with 8 bases identical to TRBD2. The specimen comprised peripheral blood mononuclear cells, sampled 100 days after allogeneic stem cell transplant. The receptor comes from a female patient aged 50-60 years who had an allogeneic stem cell transplant from an unrelated donor, so T cells may come from the graft donor. Some clones in this sample may be carry-over from other donors' samples. The CDR3 region has the DNA TGTGCCAGCAGCGTACGAAACGGGGGGGCCGGGGAGACCCAGTACTTC. This codes for CASSVRNGGAGETQYF.